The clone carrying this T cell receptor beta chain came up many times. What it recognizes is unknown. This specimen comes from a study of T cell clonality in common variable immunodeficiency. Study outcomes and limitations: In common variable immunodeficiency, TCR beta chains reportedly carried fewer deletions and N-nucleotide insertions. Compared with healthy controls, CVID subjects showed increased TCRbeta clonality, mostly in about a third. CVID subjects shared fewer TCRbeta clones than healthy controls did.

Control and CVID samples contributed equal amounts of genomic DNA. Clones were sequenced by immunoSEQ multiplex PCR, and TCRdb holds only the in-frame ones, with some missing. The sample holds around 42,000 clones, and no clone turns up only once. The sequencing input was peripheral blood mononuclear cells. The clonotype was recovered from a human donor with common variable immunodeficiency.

This CDR3 reads CASSEARQGAMNEQYF. CDR3 bases read: TGTGCCAGCAGTGAAGCGCGGCAGGGGGCTATGAACGAG. J is TRBJ2-7 and V is TRBV6-1, with 8 nucleotides matching TRBD1. The sequenced fragment ends 3 residues before the CDR3 boundary, so the rest is inferred from the germline J gene. The CDR3 contains 16 residues. With 0 bases clipped from V and 5 bases from J, the junction kept 9 bases outside the gene matches. Germline CDR1 reads MNHNS; CDR2 reads SASEGT.